These 19 T cell receptor beta chains were all obtained from the same sample, sequenced in a study of monozygotic twins with inflammatory bowel disease. Following a re-call of the 5' RACE reads, TCRdb has one entry per CDR3 protein and lacks DNA. The repertoire table contains a few hundred thousand distinct CDR3 sequences. The sequencing input was blood. The receptors come from a human donor with ulcerative colitis or Crohn's disease, or a healthy co-twin of an affected twin (not recorded which).

The chain joins TRBV6-1 to TRBJ1-6; TCRdb's D call of TRBD1 is untestable without DNA. The germline gives CDR1 MNHNS, CDR2 SASEGT. CDR3 length: 13 amino acids. The CDR3 loop reads CASSDRGRSPLHF.

The chain is built from TRBV10-3 and TRBJ1-5; the D gene TCRdb calls, TRBD1, cannot be checked with no DNA. This CDR3 spans 17 amino acids. CDR1 is ENHRY and CDR2 is SYGVKD in the germline V gene. The CDR3 here is CAISGGTGGLGNQPQHF.

The rearrangement joins TRBV9 to TRBJ2-1; the D gene TCRdb calls, TRBD2, cannot be checked with no DNA. Per the germline V gene, CDR1 is SGDLS and CDR2 is YYNGEE. CDR3 length: 13 amino acids. Here the CDR3 reads CASSAQGPAEQFF.

V is TRBV7-9 and J is TRBJ1-2; with no DNA, the TCRdb D assignment of TRBD1 cannot be verified. Germline CDR1 SEHNR, CDR2 FQNEAQ (reference sequence). The length of the CDR3 is 14 residues. CDR3 protein: CASSNLDRFSGYTF.

CDR3 amino acids: CASRLLGGSYEQYF. The chain couples TRBV27 to TRBJ2-7; checking the TCRdb D call of TRBD1 is not possible without DNA. Germline V gene sequence: CDR1 MNHEY, CDR2 SMNVEV (reference sequence). The CDR3 sequence is 14 residues long.

The CDR3: CASSVTAVGSYEQYF. The chain couples TRBV6-1 to TRBJ2-7. This CDR3 region has 15 residues. Looked up from germline, CDR1 is MNHNS and CDR2 is SASEGT.

The chain links TRBV27 to TRBJ2-2; the TRBD1 assignment by TCRdb is unverifiable without DNA. Germline V gene sequence: CDR1 MNHEY, CDR2 SMNVEV (reference sequence). The CDR3 is 13 residues long. The CDR3 here is CASSPGWTGELFF.

J is TRBJ1-1 and V is TRBV7-8; TCRdb lists TRBD1, though no DNA is available to test this call. The CDR3 has 13 amino acids. The germline gives CDR1 SGHVS, CDR2 FQNEAQ. CDR3: CASTLGQGTEAFF.

The chain recombines TRBV9 with TRBJ2-3; TCRdb's D call of TRBD1 is untestable without DNA. CDR3 length: 15 amino acids. Per germline, CDR1 SGDLS and CDR2 YYNGEE. The CDR3 reads CASSVVTGGTDTQYF.

The J gene is TRBJ2-3, the V gene TRBV29-1; TCRdb's D call of TRBD1 is untestable without DNA. This CDR3 contains 12 residues. From germline, CDR1 is SQVTM and CDR2 ANQGSEA. This chain's CDR3 is CSAEGVTDTQYF.

This sequence joins TRBV24-1 and TRBJ2-3; TCRdb's D call, TRBD1, is unchecked because there is no DNA. The germline CDR1 and CDR2 sequences are KGHDR and SFDVKD. The CDR3 runs to 15 residues. The CDR3 spells CATSEAGGGTDTQHF.

This chain connects TRBV27 to TRBJ1-6. The V gene's germline CDR1 is MNHEY and CDR2 SMNVEV (reference sequence). This CDR3 has 17 amino acids. The CDR3 loop reads CASSLTLISSYNSPLHF.

This chain joins TRBV7-8 and TRBJ1-5; TCRdb names TRBD1, which stays unverified in the absence of DNA. Germline V gene sequence: CDR1 SGHVS, CDR2 FQNEAQ. This CDR3 has 13 residues. This CDR3 reads CASGPGSNQPQHF. Complete variable domain (other parts from reference TRBV7-8 and TRBJ1-5): GAGVSQSPRYKVAKRGQDVALRCDPISGHVSLFWYQQALGQGPEFLTYFQNEAQLDKSGLPSDRFFAERPEGSVSTLKIQRTQQEDSAVYLCASGPGSNQPQHFGDGTRLSIL.

V is TRBV30 and J is TRBJ2-6; with no DNA, the TCRdb D assignment of TRBD2 cannot be verified. This CDR3 is built from 16 residues. Per the germline V gene, CDR1 is GTSNPN and CDR2 is SVGIG (reference sequence). CDR3 loop: CAWAGTYSSGANVLTF. The variable domain in full, completed from reference TRBV30 and TRBJ2-6, reads SQTIHQWPATLVQPVGSPLSLECTVEGTSNPNLYWYRQAAGRGLQLLFYSVGIGQISSEVPQNLSASRPQDRQFILSSKKLLLSDSGFYLCAWAGTYSSGANVLTFGAGSRLTVL.

The V gene is TRBV25-1, the J gene TRBJ1-3; TCRdb picks TRBD1, but there is no DNA to check that call. Germline lookup yields CDR1 MGHDK and CDR2 SYGVNS. The CDR3 totals 19 residues. The CDR3 loop reads CASSGRMGKGVYSGNTIYF.

V and J are TRBV4-3 and TRBJ2-7. The CDR3 consists of 14 residues. Germline V gene data show CDR1 as LGHNA and CDR2 as YSLEER. This CDR3 is CASSQAFSSYEQYF.

J is TRBJ2-7 and V is TRBV30; TCRdb's D gene call, TRBD1, goes unchecked for lack of DNA. Germline lookup yields CDR1 GTSNPN and CDR2 SVGIG (reference sequence). The CDR3 totals 13 residues. CDR3 protein: CAGGQGPTYEQYF.

This chain links TRBV30 with TRBJ2-7; as DNA is missing, the TRBD1 call by TCRdb cannot be tested. This CDR3 contains 14 residues. Germline CDR1 and CDR2: GTSNPN and SVGIG (reference sequence). CDR3 residues: CAWTGTGKPYEQYF. Combining the CDR3 with reference TRBV30 and TRBJ2-7 gives the whole variable domain SQTIHQWPATLVQPVGSPLSLECTVEGTSNPNLYWYRQAAGRGLQLLFYSVGIGQISSEVPQNLSASRPQDRQFILSSKKLLLSDSGFYLCAWTGTGKPYEQYFGPGTRLTVT.

The chain carries TRBV20-1 and TRBJ1-4; TCRdb lists TRBD1, though no DNA is available to test this call. The CDR3 runs 13 residues. Germline V gene lookup returns CDR1 DFQATT and CDR2 SNEGSKA (reference sequence). The chain's CDR3 is CSARDFTGEKLFF.